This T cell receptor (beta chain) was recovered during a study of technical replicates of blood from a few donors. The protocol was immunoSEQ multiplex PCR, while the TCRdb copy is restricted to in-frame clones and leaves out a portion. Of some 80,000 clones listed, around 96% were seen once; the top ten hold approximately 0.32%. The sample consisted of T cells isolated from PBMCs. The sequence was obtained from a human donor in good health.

The CDR3 protein is CASSLARDRTNTGELFF. In DNA form, the CDR3 reads TGCGCCAGCAGCTTAGCAAGAGACAGGACGAACACCGGGGAGCTGTTTTTT. This rearrangement joins TRBV5-1 to TRBJ2-2; D might be TRBD1 (6 bases). Trimming shortened V by 2 bases and J by 0 bases, and 14 bases separated the two germline ends. CDR1 and CDR2 (germline): SGHRS, YFSETQ. This CDR3 comprises 17 residues.